This TCR beta chain was identified in a study of molecular identifiers for immune sequencing clone quantification. One entry per CDR3 protein results from TCRdb running MiXCR on the PCR reads. The sample yields 250,000 to 400,000 distinct CDR3 sequences, around a fifth seen once. CDR3 length equals 15 residues. Germline lookup yields CDR1 LNHNV and CDR2 YYDKDF (reference sequence). Trimming cost V 7 bases and J 6 bases, with 19 bases left between them. The source is a human donor in good health. Some libraries in this study had Jurkat cell RNA spiked in. Sequencing used naive CD8+ T cells from blood, with Jurkat cell RNA spiked in. Documented subset: FACS-sorted CD8+CD4-CCR7+CD45RA+ naive T cells. The chain combines TRBV15 with TRBJ2-1, with D perhaps TRBD1 (6 bases). This chain's CDR3 is CATTRDIYSGNEQFF. In DNA form, the CDR3 reads TGTGCCACCACGAGGGACATCTATAGTGGCAATGAGCAGTTCTTC.